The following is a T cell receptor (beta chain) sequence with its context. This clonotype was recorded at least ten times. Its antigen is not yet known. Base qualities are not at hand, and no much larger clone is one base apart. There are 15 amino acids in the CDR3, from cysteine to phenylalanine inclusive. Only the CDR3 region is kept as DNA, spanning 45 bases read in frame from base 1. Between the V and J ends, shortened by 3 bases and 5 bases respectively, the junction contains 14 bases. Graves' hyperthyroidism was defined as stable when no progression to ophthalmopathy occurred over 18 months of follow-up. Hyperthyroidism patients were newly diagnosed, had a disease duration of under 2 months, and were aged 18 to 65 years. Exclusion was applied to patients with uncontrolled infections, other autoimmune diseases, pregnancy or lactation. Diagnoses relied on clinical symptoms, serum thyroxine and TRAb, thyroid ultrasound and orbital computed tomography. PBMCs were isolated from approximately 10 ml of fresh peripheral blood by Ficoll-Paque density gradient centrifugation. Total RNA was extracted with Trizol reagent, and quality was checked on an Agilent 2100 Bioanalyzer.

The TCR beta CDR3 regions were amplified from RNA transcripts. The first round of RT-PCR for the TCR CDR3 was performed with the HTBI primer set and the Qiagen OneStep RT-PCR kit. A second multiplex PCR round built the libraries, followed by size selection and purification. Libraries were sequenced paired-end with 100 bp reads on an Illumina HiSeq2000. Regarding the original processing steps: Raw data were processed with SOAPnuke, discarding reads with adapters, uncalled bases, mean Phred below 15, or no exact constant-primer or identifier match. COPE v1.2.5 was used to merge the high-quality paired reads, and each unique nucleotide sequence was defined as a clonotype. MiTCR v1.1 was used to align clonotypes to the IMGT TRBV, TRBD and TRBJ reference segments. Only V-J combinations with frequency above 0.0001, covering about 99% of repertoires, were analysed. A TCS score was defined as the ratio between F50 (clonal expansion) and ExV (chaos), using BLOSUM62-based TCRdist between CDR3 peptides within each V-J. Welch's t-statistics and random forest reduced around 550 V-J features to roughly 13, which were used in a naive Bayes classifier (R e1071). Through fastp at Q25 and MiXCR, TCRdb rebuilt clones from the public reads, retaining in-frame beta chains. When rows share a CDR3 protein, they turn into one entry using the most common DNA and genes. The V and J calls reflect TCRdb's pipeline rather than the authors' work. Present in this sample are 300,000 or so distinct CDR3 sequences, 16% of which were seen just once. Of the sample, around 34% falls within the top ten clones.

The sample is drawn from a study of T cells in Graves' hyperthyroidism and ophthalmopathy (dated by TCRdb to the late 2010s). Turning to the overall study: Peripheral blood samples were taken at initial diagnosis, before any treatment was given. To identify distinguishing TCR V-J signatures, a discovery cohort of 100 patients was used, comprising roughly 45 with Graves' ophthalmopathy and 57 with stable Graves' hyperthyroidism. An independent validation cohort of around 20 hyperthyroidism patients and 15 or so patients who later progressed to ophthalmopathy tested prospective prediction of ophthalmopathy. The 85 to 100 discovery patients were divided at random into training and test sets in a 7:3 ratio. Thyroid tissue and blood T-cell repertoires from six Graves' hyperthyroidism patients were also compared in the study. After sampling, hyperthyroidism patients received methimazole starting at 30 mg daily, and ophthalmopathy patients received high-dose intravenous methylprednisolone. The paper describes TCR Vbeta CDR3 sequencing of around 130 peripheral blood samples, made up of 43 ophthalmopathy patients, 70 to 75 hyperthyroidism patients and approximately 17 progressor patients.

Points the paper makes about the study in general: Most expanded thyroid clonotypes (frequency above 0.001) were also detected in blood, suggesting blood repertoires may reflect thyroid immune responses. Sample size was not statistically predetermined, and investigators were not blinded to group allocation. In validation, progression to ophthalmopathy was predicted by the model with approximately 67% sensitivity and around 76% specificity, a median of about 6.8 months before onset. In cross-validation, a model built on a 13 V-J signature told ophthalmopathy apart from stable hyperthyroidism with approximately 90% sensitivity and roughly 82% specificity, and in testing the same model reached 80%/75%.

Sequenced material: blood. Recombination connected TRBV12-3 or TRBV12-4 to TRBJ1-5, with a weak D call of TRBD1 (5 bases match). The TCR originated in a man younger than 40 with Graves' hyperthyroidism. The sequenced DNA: TGTGCCAGCAGTTTCGGGGGGAACACCGATCAGCCCCAGCATTTT. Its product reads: CASSFGGNTDQPQHF.